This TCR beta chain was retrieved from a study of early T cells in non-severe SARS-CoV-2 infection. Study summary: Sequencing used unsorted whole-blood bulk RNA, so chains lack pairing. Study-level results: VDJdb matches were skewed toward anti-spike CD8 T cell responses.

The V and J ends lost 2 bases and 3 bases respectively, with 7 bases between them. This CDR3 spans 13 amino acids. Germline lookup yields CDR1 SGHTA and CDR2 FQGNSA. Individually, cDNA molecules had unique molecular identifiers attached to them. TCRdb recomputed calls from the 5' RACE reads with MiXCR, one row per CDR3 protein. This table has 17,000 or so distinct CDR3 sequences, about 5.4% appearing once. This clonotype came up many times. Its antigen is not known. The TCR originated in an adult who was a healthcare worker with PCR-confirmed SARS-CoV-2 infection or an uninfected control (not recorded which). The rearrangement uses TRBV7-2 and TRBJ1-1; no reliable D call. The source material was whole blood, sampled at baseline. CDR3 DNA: TGTGCCAGCAGCTTATTAAGGGACACTGAAGCTTTCTTT. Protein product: CASSLLRDTEAFF.